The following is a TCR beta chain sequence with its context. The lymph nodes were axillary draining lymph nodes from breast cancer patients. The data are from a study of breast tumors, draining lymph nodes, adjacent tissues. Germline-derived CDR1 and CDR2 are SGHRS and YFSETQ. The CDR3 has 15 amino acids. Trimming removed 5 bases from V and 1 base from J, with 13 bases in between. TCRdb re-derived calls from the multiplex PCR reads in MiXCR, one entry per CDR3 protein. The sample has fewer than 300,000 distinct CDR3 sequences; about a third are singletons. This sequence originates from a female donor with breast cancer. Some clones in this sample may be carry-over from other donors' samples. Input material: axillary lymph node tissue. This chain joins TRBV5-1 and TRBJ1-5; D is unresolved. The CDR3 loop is CASRSSGVSNQPQHF. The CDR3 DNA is TGCGCCAGCAGATCTAGCGGGGTGAGCAATCAGCCCCAGCATTTT. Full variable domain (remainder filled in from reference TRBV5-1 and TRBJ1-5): KAGVTQTPRYLIKTRGQQVTLSCSPISGHRSVSWYQQTPGQGLQFLFEYFSETQRNKGNFPGRFSGRQFSNSRSEMNVSTLELGDSALYLCASRSSGVSNQPQHFGDGTRLSIL.